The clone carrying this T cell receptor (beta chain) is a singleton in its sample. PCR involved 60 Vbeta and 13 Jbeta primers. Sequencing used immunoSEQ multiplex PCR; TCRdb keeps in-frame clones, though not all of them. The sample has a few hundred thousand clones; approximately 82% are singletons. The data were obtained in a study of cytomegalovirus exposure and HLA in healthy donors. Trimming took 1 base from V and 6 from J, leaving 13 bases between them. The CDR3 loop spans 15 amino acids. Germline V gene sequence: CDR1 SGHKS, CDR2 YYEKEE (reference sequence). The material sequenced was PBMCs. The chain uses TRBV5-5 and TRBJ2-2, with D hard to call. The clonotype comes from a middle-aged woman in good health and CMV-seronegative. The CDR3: CASSLMGQAPGELFF. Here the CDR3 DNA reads TGTGCCAGCAGCTTGATGGGCCAAGCACCCGGGGAGCTGTTTTTT.